The sequence of this TCR beta chain was determined in a study of cytomegalovirus exposure and HLA in healthy donors. The study's findings and limits: Several top significant clusters appeared, in a later analysis, to be linked to common viral pathogens.

The PCR ran on 60 Vbeta and 13 Jbeta primers. As handled by the study authors: It was a later analysis that counted tens of millions of unique TCR beta chains, of which 9 million to 13 million were shared. Clones were sequenced by immunoSEQ multiplex PCR, and TCRdb holds only the in-frame ones, with some missing. V and J calls and clone size are those listed in that table; D and trimming were worked out from the DNA. The sample includes over 85,000 clones, about three fifths of them seen just once. The ends were cut back, 6 bases at V and 1 base at J, with 6 bases in the middle. In germline, CDR1 is SQVTM, CDR2 ANQGSEA. The CDR3 contains 12 residues. About this clone: What it binds is unknown.

This chain connects TRBV29-1 to TRBJ2-2; D is unresolved. The sample comprised PBMCs. The receptor's source is a human donor in good health. The CDR3 nucleotides are TGCAGCGTCTTTATGAACACCGGGGAGCTGTTTTTT. Translation gives CSVFMNTGELFF.